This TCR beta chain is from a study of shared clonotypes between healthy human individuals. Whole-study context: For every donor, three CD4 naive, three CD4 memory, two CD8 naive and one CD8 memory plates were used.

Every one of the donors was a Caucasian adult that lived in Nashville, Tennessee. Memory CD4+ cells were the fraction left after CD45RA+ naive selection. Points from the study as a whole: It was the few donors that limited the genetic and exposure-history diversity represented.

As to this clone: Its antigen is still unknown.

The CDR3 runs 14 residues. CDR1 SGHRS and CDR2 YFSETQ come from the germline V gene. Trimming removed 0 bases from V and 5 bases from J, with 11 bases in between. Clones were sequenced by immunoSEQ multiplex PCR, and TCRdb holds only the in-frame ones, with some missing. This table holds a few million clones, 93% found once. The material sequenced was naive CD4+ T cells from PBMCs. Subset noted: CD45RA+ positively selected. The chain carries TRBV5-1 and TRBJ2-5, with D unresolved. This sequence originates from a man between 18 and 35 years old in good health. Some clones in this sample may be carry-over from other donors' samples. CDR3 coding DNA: TGCGCCAGCAGCTTGGTTCCGGGTACGGAGACCCAGTACTTC. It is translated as CASSLVPGTETQYF.